These 28 T cell receptor beta chains originate from one sample sequenced in a study of blood T cell repertoires in COVID-19. The table came from immunoSEQ multiplex PCR; TCRdb's copy has only in-frame clones and leaves some out. The sample carries roughly 150,000 clones, 75% to 90% recorded once. Sequenced material: PBMCs or T cells enriched from blood (not recorded which). All receptors derive from a woman in her sixties or seventies who had recovered from COVID-19.

The chain is built from TRBV7-6 and TRBJ1-2; D is possibly TRBD1 (5 bases). Germline V gives CDR1 SGHVS, CDR2 FNYEAQ. The V end lost 1 base, the J end lost 5 bases, and 8 bases lay between the germline ends. CDR3 length: 13 residues. In DNA, the CDR3 is TGTGCCAGCAGCTTAGTAGGGGCATATGGCTACACCTTC. It yields the protein CASSLVGAYGYTF.

The chain joins TRBV7-3 to TRBJ2-5, with 12 bases that match TRBD1. The CDR3 is 15 amino acids. From germline, CDR1 is SGHTA and CDR2 FQGTGA. Losses at the gene ends were 5 bases for V and 5 bases for J; bases not matched to a gene: 6. CDR3 DNA sequence: TGTGCCAGCAGCCCAGGGACAGGGGGCCTGGAGACCCAGTACTTC. This encodes CASSPGTGGLETQYF.

This chain uses TRBV2 with TRBJ2-5; 9 nucleotides match TRBD1. The CDR3 has 15 residues. Losses at the gene ends were 7 bases for V and 5 bases for J; bases not matched to a gene: 11. The germline V gene has CDR1 SNHLY and CDR2 FYNNEI. CDR3 sequence (DNA): TGTGCCAGCACTCAAGAGGGGACAGGGTATGAGACCCAGTACTTC. Translated, it gives CASTQEGTGYETQYF.

V is TRBV27 and J is TRBJ1-6; TRBD1 matches at 7 bases. V was pared by 3 bases and J by 7 bases, with 15 bases of the junction left unmatched. The CDR3 is made up of 18 amino acids. The V gene's germline CDR1 is MNHEY and CDR2 SMNVEV (reference sequence). In DNA form, the CDR3 reads TGTGCCAGCAGTTTCGGAGCGTCCAACAGGGGAAGCAATTCACCCCTCCACTTT. Protein: CASSFGASNRGSNSPLHF.

For this clone: This specimen includes other DNA sequences encoding the same CDR3. V gene TRBV14 combines with J gene TRBJ1-3; 7 nucleotides agree with TRBD1. CDR3 length: 14 residues. Germline-derived CDR1 and CDR2 are SGHDN and FVKESK. V dropped 4 bases and J dropped 2; count of bases not matched to a gene: 2. CDR3 DNA sequence: TGTGCCAGCAGCCGAACAGGGGCTGGAAACACCATATATTTT. Residues: CASSRTGAGNTIYF.

The V and J genes are TRBV6-5 and TRBJ1-3, with D maybe TRBD1 (5 bases). CDR3 length equals 15 residues. Germline CDR1 and CDR2: MNHEY and SVGAGI. Between the trimmed V and J ends, which lost 5 bases and 0 bases, there was a span of 11 bases. This chain's CDR3 is CASSLTGDSGNTIYF. In DNA, the CDR3 is TGTGCCAGCAGTCTCACAGGCGACTCTGGAAACACCATATATTTT.

The chain joins TRBV7-2 to TRBJ2-1; 14 nucleotides match TRBD2. Trimming took 1 base from V and 9 from J; bases not matched to a gene: 5. Germline lookup yields CDR1 SGHTA and CDR2 FQGNSA. This CDR3 is built from 16 residues. This CDR3 reads CASSLGVGLAGGEQFF. The CDR3 coding sequence is TGTGCCAGCAGCTTAGGAGTAGGACTAGCGGGGGGTGAGCAGTTCTTC.

V gene TRBV7-2 combines with J gene TRBJ1-2; tentative D call: TRBD1 (5 bases). Germline V CDR1 and CDR2: SGHTA, FQGNSA. CDR3 length: 14 residues. Trimming removed 5 bases at V and 8 bases at J, with 18 bases between. Here the CDR3 reads CASSGRDSAQGYTF. CDR3 nucleotide sequence: TGTGCCAGCAGCGGGCGGGACTCCGCCCAGGGCTACACCTTC.

CDR3 amino acids: CATSPSGDNNEQFF. CDR3 sequence (DNA): TGTGCCACCAGTCCCAGCGGGGATAACAATGAGCAGTTCTTC. The chain recombines TRBV24-1 with TRBJ2-1, with TRBD2 identical over 7 bases. The CDR3 contains 14 residues. Germline CDR1 reads KGHDR; CDR2 reads SFDVKD. J lost 5 bases, V lost 6 bases, and 6 bases had no gene match.

The rearrangement links TRBV14 to TRBJ2-7, with a possible D match to TRBD2 (5 bases). Germline V gives CDR1 SGHDN, CDR2 FVKESK. CDR3 length equals 13 residues. Deletions cut 3 bases from V and 6 bases from J, with 12 bases between. CDR3 sequence (DNA): TGTGCCAGCAGCCAGGGCCGGGGTTTCGAGCAGTACTTC. This codes for CASSQGRGFEQYF.

J is TRBJ2-2 and V is TRBV29-1; 14 bases are shared with TRBD2. The CDR3 spans 14 residues. After removal of 7 bases from V and 6 bases from J, the junction contained 4 bases not matched to a gene. Germline V lookup: CDR1 SQVTM, CDR2 ANQGSEA. The chain's CDR3 is CSGGTSGGSGELFF. Written as DNA, the CDR3 is TGCAGCGGCGGGACTAGCGGGGGTTCCGGGGAGCTGTTTTTT.

This chain links TRBV14 with TRBJ1-2; 8 bases match TRBD1. CDR1 and CDR2 (germline): SGHDN, FVKESK. The CDR3 is 17 residues long. Losses at the gene ends were 3 bases for V and 1 base for J; bases not matched to a gene: 10. The CDR3 DNA reads TGTGCCAGCAGCCAGTCACAGGGGGGACTATTTAACTATGGCTACACCTTC. This sequence encodes CASSQSQGGLFNYGYTF.

V gene TRBV4-1 combines with J gene TRBJ1-4, with D possibly TRBD1 on 6 matching bases. The CDR3 is 16 amino acids. V dropped 3 bases and J dropped 0 bases, with 11 bases sitting between them. Germline V gives CDR1 MGHRA, CDR2 YSYEKL. CDR3 protein: CASSQAGTTTNEKLFF. The CDR3 nucleotides read TGCGCCAGCAGCCAGGCAGGGACAACAACTAATGAAAAACTGTTTTTT.

The chain uses TRBV27 and TRBJ2-3, with TRBD1 identical over 10 bases. The CDR3 covers 15 residues. The V gene's germline CDR1 is MNHEY and CDR2 SMNVEV (reference sequence). The J segment lost 7 bases and the V segment lost 2 bases, leaving 6 bases of the junction unmatched. The chain's CDR3 is CASSLTRQGANTQYF. DNA for the CDR3: TGTGCCAGCAGTTTAACCCGACAGGGGGCGAATACGCAGTATTTT.

The V gene is TRBV5-6, the J gene TRBJ2-7, with TRBD1 identical over 7 bases. The junction had 11 bases not matched to a gene; V was cut back by 4 bases and J by 7 bases. The CDR3 is 14 amino acids. The germline CDR1 and CDR2 sequences are SGHDT and YYEEEE. CDR3 loop: CASSARQGVREQYF. In DNA form, the CDR3 reads TGTGCCAGCAGCGCCCGACAGGGAGTGAGGGAGCAGTACTTC.

The genes are TRBV7-9 and TRBJ2-7; TRBD1 matches 9 bases. Germline loops: CDR1 SEHNR, CDR2 FQNEAQ (reference sequence). The V gene end was trimmed by 4 bases and the J gene end by 5 bases; junction bases not matched to a gene: 15. The CDR3 covers 17 residues. CDR3 in amino acids: CASSSNDGDRVVDEQYF. The CDR3 DNA reads TGTGCCAGCAGCTCGAACGACGGGGACAGGGTGGTTGACGAGCAGTACTTC.

The chain recombines TRBV7-8 with TRBJ2-7, with 8 positions matching TRBD2. After removal of 6 bases from V and 3 bases from J, the junction contained 10 bases not matched to a gene. In germline, CDR1 is SGHVS, CDR2 FQNEAQ. The CDR3 runs 15 residues. The CDR3 region is CASSRLAGEYYEQYF. The CDR3 DNA sequence: TGTGCCAGCAGTCGGCTAGCGGGCGAATACTACGAGCAGTACTTC.

This clone was recorded a few times. This chain connects TRBV5-6 to TRBJ1-2; D remains ambiguous. The CDR3 extends over 16 amino acids. Germline CDR1 reads SGHDT; CDR2 reads YYEEEE. Trimming took off 4 bases at V and 0 bases at J, with 16 bases between the two ends. The CDR3 sequence: CASSGLIQITNYGYTF. The CDR3 DNA follows: TGTGCCAGCAGCGGACTAATACAGATAACTAACTATGGCTACACCTTC.

V usage is TRBV18 and J usage is TRBJ1-2, with 8 bases aligning to TRBD1. V dropped 5 bases and J dropped 1; count of bases not matched to a gene: 0. CDR1 is KGHSH and CDR2 is LQKENI in the germline V gene. The length of the CDR3 is 13 residues. This CDR3 is CASSGQGNYGYTF. The CDR3 DNA sequence: TGTGCCAGCTCAGGACAGGGTAACTATGGCTACACCTTC.

The chain couples TRBV9 to TRBJ2-1; 8 nucleotides line up with TRBD2. The ends lost 4 bases at V and 4 bases at J; junction bases unmatched: 7. In germline, CDR1 is SGDLS, CDR2 YYNGEE. This CDR3 contains 15 residues. The CDR3 spells CASSPSGGPYNEQFF. The CDR3 nucleotides are TGTGCCAGCAGCCCGTCGGGGGGGCCTTACAATGAGCAGTTCTTC.

The rearrangement uses TRBV6-5 and TRBJ1-6; D uncertain. With 6 bases removed from V and 7 bases from J, the gap between germline ends came to 13 bases. Germline values: CDR1 MNHEY, CDR2 SVGAGI. The CDR3 is made up of 14 amino acids. This CDR3 reads CASSDIAGNSPLHF. Written as DNA, the CDR3 is TGTGCCAGCAGCGACATCGCGGGAAATTCACCCCTCCACTTT.

V usage is TRBV30 and J usage is TRBJ1-5; D might be TRBD1 (5 bases). The CDR3 extends over 14 amino acids. Trimming left V 4 bases short and J 1 base short, with 11 bases between. Germline V gene lookup returns CDR1 GTSNPN and CDR2 SVGIG (reference sequence). The CDR3, as DNA: TGTGCCTGGAATTACCGGGGGAGCAATCAGCCCCAGCATTTT. Amino acids: CAWNYRGSNQPQHF. Using reference TRBV30 and TRBJ1-5 for the parts outside the CDR3, the full variable domain is SQTIHQWPATLVQPVGSPLSLECTVEGTSNPNLYWYRQAAGRGLQLLFYSVGIGQISSEVPQNLSASRPQDRQFILSSKKLLLSDSGFYLCAWNYRGSNQPQHFGDGTRLSIL.

The V call is TRBV10-1, the J call TRBJ2-1; the D gene is possibly TRBD2 (5 bases). This CDR3 has 18 amino acids. Trimming removed 1 base at V and 0 bases at J, with 16 bases between. CDR1 WNHNN and CDR2 SYGVQD come from the germline V gene (reference sequence). CDR3 bases: TGCGCCAGCAGTGAGTTTGACTATCCCTTGGTCTCCTACAATGAGCAGTTCTTC. This gives the protein CASSEFDYPLVSYNEQFF.

This clone was seen just once. This chain connects TRBV19 to TRBJ2-2, with a tentative D call TRBD2 (5 bases). Deletions cut 7 bases from V and 4 bases from J, with 7 bases between. The CDR3 consists of 12 residues. Germline values: CDR1 LNHDA, CDR2 SQIVND (reference sequence). The CDR3 nucleotides read TGTGCCAGTAAAGAGGGCACCGGGGAGCTGTTTTTT. This codes for CASKEGTGELFF.

The rearrangement joins TRBV21-1 to TRBJ1-1; the D segment call TRBD1 is taken from the table without a DNA check. TRBV21-1 is termed a pseudogene. The CDR3 sequence is 18 residues long. Written as DNA, the CDR3 is TGTGCCAGCAGCCGCCCGGGACAGGGGGCTGGCATGAACACTGAAGCTTTCTTT. Its translation: CASSRPGQGAGMNTEAFF.

The rearrangement links TRBV4-1 to TRBJ1-1; TRBD1 is a possible D gene (6 bases). The germline CDR1 and CDR2 sequences are MGHRA and YSYEKL. The length of the CDR3 is 12 residues. V lost 4 bases and J 4 bases, leaving 7 bases between the germline ends. The CDR3, as DNA: TGCGCCAGCAGCCTCAGGGGCACTGAAGCTTTCTTT. This translates into CASSLRGTEAFF.

The chain has TRBV5-4 and TRBJ1-6, with a tentative D call TRBD1 (6 bases). Between the trimmed V and J ends, which lost 0 bases and 3 bases, there was a span of 10 bases. There are 16 residues in the CDR3. In germline, CDR1 is SGHNT, CDR2 YYREEE (reference sequence). Written as DNA, the CDR3 is TGTGCCAGCAGCTTGGGAGGGGGAAACTATAATTCACCCCTCCACTTT. It codes for CASSLGGGNYNSPLHF.

This chain uses TRBV19 with TRBJ1-2, with TRBD1 matching 8 bases. The CDR3 has 15 residues. With V trimmed by 1 base and J by 6 bases, 7 bases remained unmatched. Germline V gene lookup returns CDR1 LNHDA and CDR2 SQIVND (reference sequence). The CDR3 sequence: CASSIADRDLDGYTF. In nucleotides, the CDR3 is TGTGCCAGTAGTATAGCGGACAGGGATCTCGATGGCTACACCTTC.